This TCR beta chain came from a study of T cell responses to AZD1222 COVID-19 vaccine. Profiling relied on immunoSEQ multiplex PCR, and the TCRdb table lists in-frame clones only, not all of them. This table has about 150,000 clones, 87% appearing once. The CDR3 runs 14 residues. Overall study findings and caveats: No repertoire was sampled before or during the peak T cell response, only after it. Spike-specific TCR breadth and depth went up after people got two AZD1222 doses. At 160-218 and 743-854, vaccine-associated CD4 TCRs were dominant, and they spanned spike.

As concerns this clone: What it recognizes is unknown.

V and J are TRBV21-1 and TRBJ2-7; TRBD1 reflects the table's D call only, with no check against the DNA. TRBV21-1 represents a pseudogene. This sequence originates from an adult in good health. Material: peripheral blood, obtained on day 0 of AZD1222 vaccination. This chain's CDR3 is CASSKPHRAYEQYF. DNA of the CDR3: TGTGCCAGCAGCAAACCCCACAGGGCCTACGAGCAGTACTTC.